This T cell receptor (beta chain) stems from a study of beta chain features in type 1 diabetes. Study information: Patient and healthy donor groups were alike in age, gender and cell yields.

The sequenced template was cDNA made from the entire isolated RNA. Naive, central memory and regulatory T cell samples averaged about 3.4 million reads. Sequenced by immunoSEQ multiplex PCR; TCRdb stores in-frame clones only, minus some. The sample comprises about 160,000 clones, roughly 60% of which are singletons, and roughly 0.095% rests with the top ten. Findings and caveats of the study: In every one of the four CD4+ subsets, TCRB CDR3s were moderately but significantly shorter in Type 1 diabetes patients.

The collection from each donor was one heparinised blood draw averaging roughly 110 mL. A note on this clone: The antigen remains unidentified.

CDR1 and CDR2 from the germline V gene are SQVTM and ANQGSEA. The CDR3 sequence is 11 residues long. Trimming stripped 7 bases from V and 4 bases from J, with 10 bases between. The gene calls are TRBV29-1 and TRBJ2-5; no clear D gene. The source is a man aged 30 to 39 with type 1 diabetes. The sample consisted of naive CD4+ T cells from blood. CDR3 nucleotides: TGCAGCGGCGAATCGGTAGAGACCCAGTACTTC. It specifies CSGESVETQYF.